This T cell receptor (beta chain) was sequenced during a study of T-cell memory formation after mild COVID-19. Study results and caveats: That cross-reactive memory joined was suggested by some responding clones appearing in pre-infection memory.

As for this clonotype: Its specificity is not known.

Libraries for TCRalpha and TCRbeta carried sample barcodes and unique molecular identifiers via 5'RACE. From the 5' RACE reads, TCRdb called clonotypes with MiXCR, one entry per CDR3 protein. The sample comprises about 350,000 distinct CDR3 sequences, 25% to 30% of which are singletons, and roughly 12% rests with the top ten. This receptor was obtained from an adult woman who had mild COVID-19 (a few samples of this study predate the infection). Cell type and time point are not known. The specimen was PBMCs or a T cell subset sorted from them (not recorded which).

In DNA, the CDR3 is TGTGCCACCAGTGCGCCCAGCTCCTACGAGCAGTACTTC. It encodes CATSAPSSYEQYF. The chain combines TRBV24-1 with TRBJ2-7; D call uncertain. V was cut by 5 bases and J by 0 bases, with 7 bases left in between. The CDR3 is 13 residues long. Germline assignment: CDR1 KGHDR and CDR2 SFDVKD.